This T cell receptor beta chain originates from a study of blood T cell repertoires in COVID-19. Across the study: Whether acute or convalescent, the COVID-19 samples came from the United States, Italy and Spain. T cells, B-cell-depleted T cells, or PBMCs provided the cDNA or gDNA that served as material.

This CDR3 has 13 amino acids. Germline trimming cut 8 bases from V and 4 bases from J; bases unmatched to any gene: 3. CDR1 and CDR2 (germline): MNHEY, SMNVEV (reference sequence). Per the original methods: From reference gene primer amplification, estimates of nucleated cell counts were derived. Libraries were prepared by immunoSEQ multiplex PCR; TCRdb keeps only in-frame clonotypes and omits some of them. That table supplies the V and J calls and clone size; D and trimming were determined from the DNA. The top ten clones hold around 3% of a sample with around 68,000 clones, 85% to 90% of them seen once.

Sequenced material: peripheral blood. This TCR was sampled from a man older than 75 with acute or convalescent COVID-19. This chain connects TRBV27 to TRBJ2-2; TRBD2 agrees at 8 bases. CDR3 in amino acids: CASGSGGTGELFF. The CDR3 region has the DNA TGTGCCAGCGGGAGCGGGGGCACCGGGGAGCTGTTTTTT.